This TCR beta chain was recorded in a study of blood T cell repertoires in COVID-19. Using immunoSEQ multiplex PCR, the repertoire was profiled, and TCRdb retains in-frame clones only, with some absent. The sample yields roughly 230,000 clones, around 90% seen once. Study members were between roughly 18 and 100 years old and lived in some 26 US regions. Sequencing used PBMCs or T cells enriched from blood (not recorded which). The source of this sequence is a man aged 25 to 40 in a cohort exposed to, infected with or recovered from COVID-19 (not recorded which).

CDR3 residues: CATTEGKNTEAFF. CDR3 sequence (DNA): TGTGCCACCACGGAGGGGAAGAACACTGAAGCTTTCTTT. The V gene is TRBV24-1, the J gene TRBJ1-1; TRBD1 might be the D (5 bases). This CDR3 comprises 13 residues. Germline V gene lookup returns CDR1 KGHDR and CDR2 SFDVKD. Deletions cut 8 bases from V and 1 base from J, with 10 bases between.